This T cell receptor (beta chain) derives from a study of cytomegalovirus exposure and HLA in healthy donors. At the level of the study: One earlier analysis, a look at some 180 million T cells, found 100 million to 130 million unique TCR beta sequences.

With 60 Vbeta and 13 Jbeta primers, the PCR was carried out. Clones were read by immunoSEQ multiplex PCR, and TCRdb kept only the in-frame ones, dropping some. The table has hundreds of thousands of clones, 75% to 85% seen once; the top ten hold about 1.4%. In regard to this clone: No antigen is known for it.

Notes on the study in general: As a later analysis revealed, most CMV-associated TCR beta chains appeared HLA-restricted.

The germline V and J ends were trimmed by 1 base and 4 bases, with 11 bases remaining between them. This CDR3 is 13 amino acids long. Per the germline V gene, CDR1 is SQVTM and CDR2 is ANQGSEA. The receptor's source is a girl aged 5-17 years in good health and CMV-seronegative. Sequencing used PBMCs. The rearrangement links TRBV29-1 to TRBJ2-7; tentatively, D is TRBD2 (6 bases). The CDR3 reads CSVEGREPYEQYF. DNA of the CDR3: TGCAGCGTTGAAGGTCGGGAGCCATACGAGCAGTACTTC.